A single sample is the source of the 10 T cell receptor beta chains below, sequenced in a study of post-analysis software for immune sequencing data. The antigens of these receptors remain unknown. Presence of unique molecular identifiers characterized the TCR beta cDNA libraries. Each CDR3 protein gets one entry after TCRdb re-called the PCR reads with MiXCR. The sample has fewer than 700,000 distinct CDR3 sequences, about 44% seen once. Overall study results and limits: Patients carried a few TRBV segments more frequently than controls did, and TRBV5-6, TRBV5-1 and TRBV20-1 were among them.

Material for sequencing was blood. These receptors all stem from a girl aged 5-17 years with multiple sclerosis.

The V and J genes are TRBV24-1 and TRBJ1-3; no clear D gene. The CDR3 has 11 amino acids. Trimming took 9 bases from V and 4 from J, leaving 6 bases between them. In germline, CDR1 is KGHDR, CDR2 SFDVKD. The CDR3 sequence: CATCTGNTIYF. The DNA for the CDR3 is TGTGCCACCTGCACGGGAAACACCATATATTTT.

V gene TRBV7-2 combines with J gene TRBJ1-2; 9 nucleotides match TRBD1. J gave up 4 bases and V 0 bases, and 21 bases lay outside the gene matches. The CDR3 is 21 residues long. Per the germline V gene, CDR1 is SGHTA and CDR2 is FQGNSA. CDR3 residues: CASSLAFLTGLLGQGFYGYTF. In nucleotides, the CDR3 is TGTGCCAGCAGCTTAGCCTTCCTAACCGGTCTCCTGGGACAGGGATTCTATGGCTACACCTTC.

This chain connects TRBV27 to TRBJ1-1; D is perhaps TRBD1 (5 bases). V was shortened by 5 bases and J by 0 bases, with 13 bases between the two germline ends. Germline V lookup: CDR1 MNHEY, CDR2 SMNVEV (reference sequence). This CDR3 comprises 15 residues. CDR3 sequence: CASSQGAPLNTEAFF. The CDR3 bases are TGTGCCAGCAGTCAAGGGGCCCCCCTGAACACTGAAGCTTTCTTT.

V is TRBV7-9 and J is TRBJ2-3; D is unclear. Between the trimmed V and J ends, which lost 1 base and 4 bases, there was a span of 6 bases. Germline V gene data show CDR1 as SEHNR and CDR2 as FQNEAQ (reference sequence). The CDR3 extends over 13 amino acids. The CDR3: CASSLDPADTQYF. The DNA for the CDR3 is TGTGCCAGCAGCTTAGACCCGGCAGATACGCAGTATTTT.

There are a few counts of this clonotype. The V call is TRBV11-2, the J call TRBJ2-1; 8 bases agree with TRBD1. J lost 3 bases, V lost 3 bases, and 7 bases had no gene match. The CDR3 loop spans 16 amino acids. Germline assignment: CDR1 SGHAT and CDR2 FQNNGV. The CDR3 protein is CASSFLLTGVYNEQFF. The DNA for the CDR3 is TGTGCCAGCAGCTTTCTTTTGACAGGGGTCTACAATGAGCAGTTCTTC.

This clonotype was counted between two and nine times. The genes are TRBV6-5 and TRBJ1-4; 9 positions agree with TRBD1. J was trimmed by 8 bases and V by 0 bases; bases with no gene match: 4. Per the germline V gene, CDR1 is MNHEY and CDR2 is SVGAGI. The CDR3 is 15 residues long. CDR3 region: CASSYSGTGMEKLFF. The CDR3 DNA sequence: TGTGCCAGCAGTTACTCAGGGACAGGGATGGAAAAACTGTTTTTT.

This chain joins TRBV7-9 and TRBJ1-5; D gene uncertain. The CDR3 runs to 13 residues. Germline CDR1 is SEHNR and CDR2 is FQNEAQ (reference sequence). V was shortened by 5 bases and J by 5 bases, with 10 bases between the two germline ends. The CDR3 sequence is CASSHRSDQPQHF. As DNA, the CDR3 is TGTGCCAGCAGCCATCGGAGTGATCAGCCCCAGCATTTT.

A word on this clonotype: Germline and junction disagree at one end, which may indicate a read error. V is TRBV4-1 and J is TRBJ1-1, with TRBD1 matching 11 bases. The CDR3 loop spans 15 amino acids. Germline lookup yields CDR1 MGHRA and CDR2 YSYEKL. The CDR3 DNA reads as TGCGGCAGCAGCTGGGACAGGGGGACGAACACTGAAGCTTTCTTT. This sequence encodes CGSSWDRGTNTEAFF.

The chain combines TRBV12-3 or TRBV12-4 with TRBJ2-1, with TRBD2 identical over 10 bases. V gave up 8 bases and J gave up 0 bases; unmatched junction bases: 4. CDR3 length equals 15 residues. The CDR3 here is CASGTSESSYNEQFF. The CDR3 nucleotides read TGTGCCAGCGGGACTAGCGAAAGCTCCTACAATGAGCAGTTCTTC.

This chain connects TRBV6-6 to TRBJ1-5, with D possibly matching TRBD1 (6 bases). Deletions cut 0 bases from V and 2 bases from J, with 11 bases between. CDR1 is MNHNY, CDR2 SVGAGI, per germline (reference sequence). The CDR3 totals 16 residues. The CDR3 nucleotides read TGTGCCAGCAGTTACTCGGGCAGGGGAGGCAATCAGCCCCAGCATTTT. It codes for CASSYSGRGGNQPQHF.